The entry below gives a single TCR beta chain sequence along with its context. The sample originates from a study of blood T cells in healthy people across ages. V gave up 1 base and J gave up 3 bases, with 9 bases separating them. This CDR3 is built from 14 residues. Germline CDR1 SEHNR, CDR2 FQNEAQ (reference sequence). A second about 7 to 12 cycle PCR used barcoded and J-beta primers. TCRdb processed the 5' RACE reads anew with MiXCR; each CDR3 protein has one entry. The repertoire holds over 500,000 distinct CDR3 sequences, with about 26% as singletons. These data were likewise used in another study, on T cells of mothers and their children.

The sample consisted of blood. The gene calls are TRBV7-9 and TRBJ2-5; D perhaps matches TRBD1 (6 bases). The receptor comes from a boy aged 2 to 10 in good health. The CDR3 is CASSLGQAEETQYF. The CDR3 nucleotides are TGTGCCAGCAGCTTAGGACAGGCCGAAGAGACCCAGTACTTC. Combining the CDR3 with reference TRBV7-9 and TRBJ2-5 gives the whole variable domain DTGVSQNPRHKITKRGQNVTFRCDPISEHNRLYWYRQTLGQGPEFLTYFQNEAQLEKSRLLSDRFSAERPKGSFSTLEIQRTEQGDSAMYLCASSLGQAEETQYFGPGTRLLVL.